This T cell receptor beta chain comes out of a study of human T cells and chemical hapten exposure. Study-wide findings and caveats: Donors' alopecia may make their immune response differ from healthy people's. Expanded TCRs clustered into significantly more large CDR3 similarity groups than controls, the analysis revealed.

This clonotype occurred a few times. The antigen is not known. This CDR3 has 15 amino acids. Germline CDR1 reads SEHNR; CDR2 reads FQNEAQ (reference sequence). V lost 4 bases and J lost 3, with 15 bases in between. As to time point: pre-sensitization, week 0. Regarding treatment: therapeutic diphenylcyclopropenone sensitization with weekly scalp DPC. Separate cDNA molecules received unique molecular identifiers, which the library attached to them. MiXCR, applied by TCRdb to the RACE reads, yields one record per CDR3 protein. The sample consists of about 110,000 distinct CDR3 sequences, roughly an eighth of them appearing once.

The chain is built from TRBV7-9 and TRBJ1-1; D unclear. This TCR derives from a woman in her forties or fifties with alopecia areata. Some clones in this sample may be carry-over from other donors' samples. The source material was whole blood, sampled in connection with sensitization to the hapten diphenylcyclopropenone (DPC). Here the CDR3 reads CASSSEPMRDTEAFF. The DNA for the CDR3 is TGTGCCAGCAGCTCCGAACCCATGAGGGACACTGAAGCTTTCTTT.